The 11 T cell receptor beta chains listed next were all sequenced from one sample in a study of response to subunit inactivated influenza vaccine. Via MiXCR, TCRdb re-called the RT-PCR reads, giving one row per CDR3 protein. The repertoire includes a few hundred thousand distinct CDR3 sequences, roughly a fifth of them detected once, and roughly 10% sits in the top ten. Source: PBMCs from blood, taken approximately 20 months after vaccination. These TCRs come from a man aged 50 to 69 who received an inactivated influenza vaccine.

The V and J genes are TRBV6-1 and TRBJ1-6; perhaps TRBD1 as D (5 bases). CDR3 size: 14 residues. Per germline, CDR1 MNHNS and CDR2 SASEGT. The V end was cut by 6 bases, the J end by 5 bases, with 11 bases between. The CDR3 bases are TGTGCCAGCAGGGCTGACAGTGATAATTCACCCCTCCACTTT. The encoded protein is CASRADSDNSPLHF.

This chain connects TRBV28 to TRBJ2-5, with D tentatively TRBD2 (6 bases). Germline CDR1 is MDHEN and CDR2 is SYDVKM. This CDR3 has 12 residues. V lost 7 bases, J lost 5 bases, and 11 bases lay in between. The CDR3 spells CASTGVGETQYF. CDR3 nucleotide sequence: TGTGCCAGCACGGGGGTCGGGGAGACCCAGTACTTC. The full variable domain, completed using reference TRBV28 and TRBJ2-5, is DVKVTQSSRYLVKRTGEKVFLECVQDMDHENMFWYRQDPGLGLRLIYFSYDVKMKEKGDIPEGYSVSREKKERFSLILESASTNQTSMYLCASTGVGETQYFGPGTRLLVL.

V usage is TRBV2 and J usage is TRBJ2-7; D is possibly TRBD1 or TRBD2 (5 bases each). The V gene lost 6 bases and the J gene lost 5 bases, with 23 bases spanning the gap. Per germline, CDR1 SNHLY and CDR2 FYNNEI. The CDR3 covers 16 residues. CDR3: CASRAPGPLLGNEQYF. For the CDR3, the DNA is TGTGCCAGCAGAGCACCGGGACCCCTACTGGGAAACGAGCAGTACTTC.

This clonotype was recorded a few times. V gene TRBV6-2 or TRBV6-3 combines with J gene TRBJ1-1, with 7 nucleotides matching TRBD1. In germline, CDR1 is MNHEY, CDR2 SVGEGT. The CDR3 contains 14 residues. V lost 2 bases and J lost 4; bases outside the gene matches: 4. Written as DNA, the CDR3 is TGTGCCAGCAGTTACGTGCGGGACAGCACTGAAGCTTTCTTT. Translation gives CASSYVRDSTEAFF.

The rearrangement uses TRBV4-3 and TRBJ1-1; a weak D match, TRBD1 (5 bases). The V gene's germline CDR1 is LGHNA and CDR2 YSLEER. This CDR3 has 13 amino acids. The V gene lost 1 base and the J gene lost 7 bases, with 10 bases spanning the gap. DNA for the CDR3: TGCGCCAGCAGCCAAGCGGGACGGTTTGAAGCTTTCTTT. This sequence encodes CASSQAGRFEAFF.

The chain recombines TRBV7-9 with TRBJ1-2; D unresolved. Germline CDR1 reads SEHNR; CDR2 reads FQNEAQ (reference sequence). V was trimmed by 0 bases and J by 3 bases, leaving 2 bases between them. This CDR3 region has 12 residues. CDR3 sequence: CASSLAHYGYTF. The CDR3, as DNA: TGTGCCAGCAGCTTAGCCCACTATGGCTACACCTTC.

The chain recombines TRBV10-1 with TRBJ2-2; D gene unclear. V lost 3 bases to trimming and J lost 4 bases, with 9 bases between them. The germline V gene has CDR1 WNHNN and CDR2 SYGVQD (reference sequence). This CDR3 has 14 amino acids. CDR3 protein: CASSEEISTGELFF. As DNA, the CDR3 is TGCGCCAGCAGTGAAGAAATCTCCACCGGGGAGCTGTTTTTT.

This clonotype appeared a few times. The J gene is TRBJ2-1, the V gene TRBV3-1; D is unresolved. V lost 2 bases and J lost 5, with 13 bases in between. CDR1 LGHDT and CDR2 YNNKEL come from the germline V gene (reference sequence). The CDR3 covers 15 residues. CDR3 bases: TGTGCCAGCAGCCAACGGGTAATCCGGGACAATGAGCAGTTCTTC. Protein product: CASSQRVIRDNEQFF.

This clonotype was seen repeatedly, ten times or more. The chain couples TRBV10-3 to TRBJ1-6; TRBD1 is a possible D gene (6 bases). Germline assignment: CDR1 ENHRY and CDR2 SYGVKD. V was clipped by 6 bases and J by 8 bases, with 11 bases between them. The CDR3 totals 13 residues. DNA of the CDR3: TGTGCCATCAGAGGACAGCTTGATTCACCCCTCCACTTT. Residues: CAIRGQLDSPLHF.

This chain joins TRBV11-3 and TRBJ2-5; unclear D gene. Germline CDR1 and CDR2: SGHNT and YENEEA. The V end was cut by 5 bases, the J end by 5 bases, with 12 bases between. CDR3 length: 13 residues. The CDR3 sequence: CASSVRGFETQYF. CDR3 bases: TGTGCCAGCAGCGTCAGAGGCTTCGAGACCCAGTACTTC.

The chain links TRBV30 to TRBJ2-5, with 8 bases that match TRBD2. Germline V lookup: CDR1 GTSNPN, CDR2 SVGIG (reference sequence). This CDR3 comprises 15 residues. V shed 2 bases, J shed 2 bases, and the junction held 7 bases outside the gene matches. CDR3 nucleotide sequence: TGTGCCTGGAGTCTACCGGGAGGGGGTCAAGAGACCCAGTACTTC. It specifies CAWSLPGGGQETQYF.